A single sample gave rise to the 13 T cell receptor beta chains below, sequenced in a study of cytomegalovirus exposure and HLA in healthy donors. PCR primers comprised 60 Vbeta and 13 Jbeta primers. Repertoires were generated with immunoSEQ multiplex PCR, while TCRdb's copy carries only in-frame clones and drops some. The sample has 85,000 to 120,000 clones, 60% to 80% seen once. Sequencing was carried out using PBMCs. Source of these receptors: a boy younger than 18 in good health and CMV-seronegative.

The rearrangement uses TRBV6-6 and TRBJ1-2; tentatively, D is TRBD1 (5 bases). Germline CDR1 and CDR2: MNHNY and SVGAGI (reference sequence). Trimming removed 6 bases from V and 1 base from J, with 12 bases in between. The CDR3 has 14 residues. The CDR3 nucleotides are TGTGCCAGCAGAGATGGGGCCGATAACTATGGCTACACCTTC. It encodes CASRDGADNYGYTF.

The chain carries TRBV5-1 and TRBJ1-5, with D perhaps matching TRBD1 (6 bases). CDR3 length: 15 residues. Germline V gene lookup returns CDR1 SGHRS and CDR2 YFSETQ. The germline V and J ends were trimmed by 1 base and 0 bases, with 8 bases remaining between them. The chain's CDR3 is CASSLMGASNQPQHF. The CDR3 DNA reads as TGCGCCAGCAGCTTGATGGGGGCTAGCAATCAGCCCCAGCATTTT.

This clone was observed a few times. The V and J genes are TRBV30 and TRBJ2-5; D may be TRBD2 (6 bases). The better agreement between TRBJ2-7 and the DNA end casts doubt on the J call. Germline V gene data show CDR1 as GTSNPN and CDR2 as SVGIG (reference sequence). The CDR3 has 15 residues. The CDR3 loop reads CAWSRGGTGSYEQYF. In DNA form, the CDR3 reads TGTGCCTGGAGTCGTGGCGGGACTGGGTCCTACGAGCAGTACTTC.

This clone has only one observation. This sequence joins TRBV27 and TRBJ1-4, with TRBD1 as a possible D gene (5 bases). CDR1 MNHEY and CDR2 SMNVEV come from the germline V gene (reference sequence). The CDR3 length is 14 residues. Trimming stripped 1 base from V and 7 bases from J, with 10 bases between. The CDR3 DNA reads as TGTGCCAGCAGTTTATGGGGGGGGAGTGAAAAACTGTTTTTT. Its protein is CASSLWGGSEKLFF.

This chain connects TRBV19 to TRBJ1-5; D is unclear. Germline V gene sequence: CDR1 LNHDA, CDR2 SQIVND (reference sequence). The CDR3 sequence is 15 residues long. V lost 0 bases and J 0 bases, leaving 6 bases between the germline ends. The CDR3 is CASSIEGYSNQPQHF. Written as DNA, the CDR3 is TGTGCCAGTAGTATAGAGGGCTATAGCAATCAGCCCCAGCATTTT.

This rearrangement joins TRBV9 to TRBJ2-7; D possibly corresponds to TRBD2 (5 bases). Germline assignment: CDR1 SGDLS and CDR2 YYNGEE. Between the trimmed V and J ends, which lost 0 bases and 0 bases, there was a span of 10 bases. The CDR3 sequence is 15 residues long. The CDR3 here is CASSVGSGISYEQYF. The CDR3, as DNA: TGTGCCAGCAGCGTAGGCAGCGGTATCTCCTACGAGCAGTACTTC.

The chain uses TRBV7-9 and TRBJ1-5, with D possibly TRBD1 on 5 matching bases. Germline values: CDR1 SEHNR, CDR2 FQNEAQ (reference sequence). V was trimmed by 1 base and J by 6 bases, leaving 13 bases between them. The CDR3 runs 15 residues. Here the CDR3 reads CASSLVRRAGQPQHF. CDR3 in DNA: TGTGCCAGCAGCTTAGTGCGCAGGGCTGGTCAGCCCCAGCATTTT.

This clone was seen just once. V is TRBV14 and J is TRBJ2-1; TRBD2 matches at 8 bases. This CDR3 spans 16 amino acids. Germline-derived CDR1 and CDR2 are SGHDN and FVKESK. Trimming at V came to 2 bases and at J to 3 bases, leaving 6 bases not matched to a gene. The CDR3, as DNA: TGTGCCAGCAGCCAATTCCAGCGGGGGTACTACAATGAGCAGTTCTTC. Translated, it gives CASSQFQRGYYNEQFF.

In its sample, this clone was seen a few times. This sequence joins TRBV10-2 and TRBJ1-1; a possible D gene is TRBD1 (6 bases). CDR3 length: 13 amino acids. CDR1 is WSHSY, CDR2 SAAADI, per germline. V gave up 6 bases and J gave up 6 bases, with 14 bases separating them. The CDR3 DNA reads TGCGCCAGCAGCTCCACAGGGTCGCCTGAAGCTTTCTTT. Amino acids: CASSSTGSPEAFF.

The V and J genes are TRBV19 and TRBJ1-5, with a weak D call TRBD1 (6 bases). CDR3 length: 15 residues. CDR1 LNHDA and CDR2 SQIVND come from the germline V gene (reference sequence). Trimming removed 1 base at V and 4 bases at J, with 11 bases between. For the CDR3, the DNA is TGTGCCAGTAGTATAGGGGGGCCAGATAATCAGCCCCAGCATTTT. Amino acids: CASSIGGPDNQPQHF.

V is TRBV6-5 and J is TRBJ1-2; D is uncertain. The CDR3 runs to 14 residues. V was clipped by 7 bases and J by 4 bases, with 16 bases between them. Germline V gene lookup returns CDR1 MNHEY and CDR2 SVGAGI. CDR3 sequence (DNA): TGTGCCAGCAAACCGAATGGGGAGCCCTATGGCTACACCTTC. Encoded protein: CASKPNGEPYGYTF.

This chain connects TRBV7-9 to TRBJ1-2; 7 bases map to TRBD1. The germline gives CDR1 SEHNR, CDR2 FQNEAQ (reference sequence). The CDR3 is made up of 13 amino acids. V lost 6 bases and J lost 2; bases outside the gene matches: 3. CDR3 sequence reads: CASRSTGNYGYTF. The CDR3 nucleotides read TGTGCCAGCAGATCGACAGGGAACTATGGCTACACCTTC.

The V call is TRBV11-3, the J call TRBJ2-3, with 10 positions matching TRBD2. Germline lookup yields CDR1 SGHNT and CDR2 YENEEA. V shed 1 base and J 4 bases; nucleotides not matched to a gene: 2. The CDR3 consists of 15 residues. CDR3 sequence: CASSLGLAGADTQYF. CDR3 nucleotides: TGTGCCAGCAGCTTAGGCCTAGCGGGAGCAGATACGCAGTATTTT.